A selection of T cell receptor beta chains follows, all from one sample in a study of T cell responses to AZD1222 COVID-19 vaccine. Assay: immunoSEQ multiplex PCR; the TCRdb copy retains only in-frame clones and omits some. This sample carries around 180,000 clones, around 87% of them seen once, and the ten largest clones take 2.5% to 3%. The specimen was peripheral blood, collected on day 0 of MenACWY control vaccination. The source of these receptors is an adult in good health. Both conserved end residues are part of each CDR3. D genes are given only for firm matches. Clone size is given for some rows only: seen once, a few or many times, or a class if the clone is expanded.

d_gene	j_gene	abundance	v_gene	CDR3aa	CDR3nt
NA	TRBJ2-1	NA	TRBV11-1	CASSLAVGEQFF	TGTGCCAGCAGCTTAGCAGTCGGTGAGCAGTTCTTC
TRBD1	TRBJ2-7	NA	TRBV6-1	CASSEGTGSSYEQYF	TGTGCCAGCAGTGAGGGGACAGGGTCCTCCTACGAGCAGTACTTC
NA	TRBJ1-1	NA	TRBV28	CASSLASGFTEAFF	TGTGCCAGCAGTTTGGCCTCAGGGTTCACTGAAGCTTTCTTT
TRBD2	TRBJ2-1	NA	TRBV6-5	CASRELRETEQFF	TGTGCCAGCAGGGAGTTGCGGGAGACTGAGCAGTTCTTC
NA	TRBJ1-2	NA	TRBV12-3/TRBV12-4	CASITGQYNGYTF	TGTGCCAGCATCACCGGACAGTACAATGGCTACACCTTC
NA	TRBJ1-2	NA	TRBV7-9	CASSLGEGDKGYTF	TGTGCCAGCAGCCTGGGAGAAGGGGACAAGGGCTACACCTTC
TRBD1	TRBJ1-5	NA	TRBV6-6	CASSSGQGNQPQHF	TGTGCCAGCAGTTCTGGACAGGGCAATCAGCCCCAGCATTTT
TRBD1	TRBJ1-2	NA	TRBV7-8	CASSSVDRGLYGYTF	TGTGCCAGCAGCTCGGTTGACAGGGGGCTCTATGGCTACACCTTC
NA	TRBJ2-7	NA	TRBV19	CASKGGGGTDSYEQYF	TGTGCCAGCAAGGGAGGCGGCGGGACCGACTCCTACGAGCAGTACTTC
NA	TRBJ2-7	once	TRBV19	CASSMRASDHEQYF	TGTGCCAGTAGTATGAGGGCTAGCGACCACGAGCAGTACTTC
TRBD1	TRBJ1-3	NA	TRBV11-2	CASSPGQASGNTIYF	TGTGCCAGCAGCCCAGGACAGGCCTCTGGAAACACCATATATTTT
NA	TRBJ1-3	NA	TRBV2	CASSEGGSGNTIYF	TGTGCCAGCAGCGAGGGCGGCTCTGGAAACACCATATATTTT
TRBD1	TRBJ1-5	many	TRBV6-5	CASNAGGRGQPQHF	TGTGCCAGCAACGCAGGGGGCAGGGGTCAGCCCCAGCATTTT
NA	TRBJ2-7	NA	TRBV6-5	CASSYSSGKGNYEQYF	TGTGCCAGCAGTTACTCGTCGGGGAAAGGAAACTACGAGCAGTACTTC
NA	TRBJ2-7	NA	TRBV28	CASSPQGGRYEQYF	TGTGCCAGCAGTCCTCAGGGTGGGAGGTACGAGCAGTACTTC
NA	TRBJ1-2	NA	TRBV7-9	CASSLLQKYGYTF	TGTGCCAGCAGCTTACTGCAGAAGTATGGCTACACCTTC
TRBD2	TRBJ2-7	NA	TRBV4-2	CASSQGRLAGGSGAYEQYF	TGTGCCAGCAGCCAAGGAAGGTTAGCGGGAGGGAGTGGGGCCTACGAGCAGTACTTC
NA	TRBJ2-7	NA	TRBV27	CASSFQGEQYF	TGTGCCAGCAGTTTTCAGGGGGAGCAGTACTTC
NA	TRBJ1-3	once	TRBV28	CASSPGQISGNTIYF	TGTGCCAGCAGCCCCGGACAGATCTCTGGAAACACCATATATTTT
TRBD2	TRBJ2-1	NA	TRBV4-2	CASSQVGGGSYNEQFF	TGTGCCAGCAGCCAGGTTGGCGGGGGATCCTACAATGAGCAGTTCTTC
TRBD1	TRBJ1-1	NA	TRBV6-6	CASSFLSDRETFF	TGTGCCAGCAGTTTTCTATCAGACAGGGAAACTTTCTTT
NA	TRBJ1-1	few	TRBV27	CASRVNTEAFF	TGTGCCAGCAGGGTGAACACTGAAGCTTTCTTT
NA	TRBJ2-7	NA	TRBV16	CASSSNGAPTYEQYF	TGTGCCAGCAGCTCCAATGGCGCACCTACCTACGAGCAGTACTTC
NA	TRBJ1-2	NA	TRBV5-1	CASSLARPGEGYTF	TGCGCCAGCAGCTTGGCCCGTCCGGGGGAAGGCTACACCTTC
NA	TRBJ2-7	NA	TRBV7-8	CASSSLGSYEQYF	TGTGCCAGCAGCTCCCTGGGCTCCTACGAGCAGTACTTC
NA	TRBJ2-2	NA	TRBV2	CASSESGPNTGELFF	TGTGCCAGCAGTGAATCCGGTCCGAACACCGGGGAGCTGTTTTTT
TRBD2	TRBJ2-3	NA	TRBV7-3	CASSLMGTNTDTQYF	TGTGCCAGCAGCTTAATGGGGACTAACACAGATACGCAGTATTTT
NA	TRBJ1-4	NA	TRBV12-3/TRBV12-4	CASKWEGEKLFF	TGTGCCAGCAAGTGGGAGGGGGAAAAACTGTTTTTT
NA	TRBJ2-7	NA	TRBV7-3	CASSLTGYDEQYF	TGTGCCAGCAGCTTAACAGGTTACGACGAGCAGTACTTC
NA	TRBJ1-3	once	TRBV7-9	CASSLGDGTGRNTIYF	TGTGCCAGCAGCTTAGGAGATGGGACCGGTAGAAACACCATATATTTT
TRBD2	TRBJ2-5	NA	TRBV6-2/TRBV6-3	CASSETSGETQYF	TGTGCCAGCAGCGAGACTAGCGGAGAGACCCAGTACTTC
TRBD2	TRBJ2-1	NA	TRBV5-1	CASSLSGGTYNEQFF	TGCGCCAGCAGCTTAAGCGGGGGGACCTACAATGAGCAGTTCTTC
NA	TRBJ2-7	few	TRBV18	CASSPMEGRVREQYF	TGTGCCAGCTCACCAATGGAGGGAAGGGTTCGAGAGCAGTACTTC
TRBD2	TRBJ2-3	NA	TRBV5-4	CASSIGTSPSTDTQYF	TGTGCCAGCAGCATCGGGACTAGCCCCAGCACAGATACGCAGTATTTT
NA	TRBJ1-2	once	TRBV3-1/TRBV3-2	CASSQDGANYGYTF	TGTGCCAGCAGCCAAGATGGGGCTAACTATGGCTACACCTTC
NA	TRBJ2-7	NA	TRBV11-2	CASSSLGGLESYEQYF	TGTGCCAGCAGCTCCCTTGGGGGGCTGGAATCCTACGAGCAGTACTTC
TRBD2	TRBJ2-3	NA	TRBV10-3	CAISGPGLAGETSTDTQYF	TGTGCCATCAGTGGACCGGGACTAGCGGGAGAGACTAGCACAGATACGCAGTATTTT
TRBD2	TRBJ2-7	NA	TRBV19	CASSMQGGWEQYF	TGTGCCAGTAGTATGCAGGGAGGGTGGGAGCAGTACTTC
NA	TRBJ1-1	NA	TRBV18	CASSPNSDRNTEAFF	TGTGCCAGCTCACCAAACTCTGACAGGAACACTGAAGCTTTCTTT
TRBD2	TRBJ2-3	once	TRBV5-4	CASSLLAGGKDTQYF	TGTGCCAGCAGTCTTCTAGCGGGGGGGAAAGATACGCAGTATTTT
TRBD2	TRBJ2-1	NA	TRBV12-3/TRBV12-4	CASRAAGGNEQFF	TGTGCCAGCAGAGCAGCGGGAGGCAATGAGCAGTTCTTC
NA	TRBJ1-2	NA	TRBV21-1	CASSRGPRAPWGYTF	TGTGCCAGCAGCAGAGGTCCCAGGGCCCCTTGGGGCTACACCTTC
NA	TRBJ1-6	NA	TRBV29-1	CSVAEAGPNSPLHF	TGCAGCGTGGCCGAAGCAGGGCCCAATTCACCCCTCCACTTT
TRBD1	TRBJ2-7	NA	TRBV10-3	CAISDGTVFNYEQYF	TGTGCCATCAGTGATGGGACAGTTTTTAACTACGAGCAGTACTTC
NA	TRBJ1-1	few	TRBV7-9	CASSQRGDPKNTEAFF	TGTGCCAGCAGCCAAAGGGGGGACCCTAAGAACACTGAAGCTTTCTTT
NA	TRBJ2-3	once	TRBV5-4	CASSSGVGVGTDTQYF	TGTGCCAGCAGCTCGGGGGTAGGGGTGGGCACAGATACGCAGTATTTT
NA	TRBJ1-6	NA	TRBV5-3	CARSSEEGVSDSPLHF	TGTGCCAGAAGCTCTGAGGAGGGTGTTTCGGATTCACCCCTCCACTTT
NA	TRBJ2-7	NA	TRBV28	CASSPPGGGSYEQYF	TGTGCCAGCAGTCCCCCCGGGGGCGGTAGCTACGAGCAGTACTTC
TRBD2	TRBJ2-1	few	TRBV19	CASSIEGLAGVLNEQFF	TGTGCCAGTAGTATAGAAGGACTAGCGGGAGTGTTGAATGAGCAGTTCTTC
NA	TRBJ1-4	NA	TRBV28	CASTLAGEKLFF	TGTGCCAGCACCCTTGCTGGTGAAAAACTGTTTTTT
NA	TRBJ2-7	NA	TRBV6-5	CASSYSGRQSYEQYF	TGTGCCAGCAGTTACTCTGGACGCCAATCCTACGAGCAGTACTTC
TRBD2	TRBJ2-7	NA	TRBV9	CASSVHSGGTYEQYF	TGTGCCAGCAGCGTACATAGCGGGGGGACTTACGAGCAGTACTTC
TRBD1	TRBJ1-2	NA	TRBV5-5	CASSTDRGQNYGYTF	TGTGCCAGCAGCACCGACAGGGGGCAGAACTATGGCTACACCTTC
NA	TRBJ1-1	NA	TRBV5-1	CASSLSNRKNTEAFF	TGCGCCAGCAGCCTCAGTAACAGGAAGAACACTGAAGCTTTCTTT
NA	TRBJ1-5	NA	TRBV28	CASSSGGRSNQPQHF	TGTGCCAGCAGTTCGGGGGGGAGAAGCAATCAGCCCCAGCATTTT
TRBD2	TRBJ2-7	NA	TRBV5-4	CASSSFGRGTSASYEQYF	TGTGCCAGCAGCTCGTTCGGAAGAGGGACTAGCGCGTCCTACGAGCAGTACTTC
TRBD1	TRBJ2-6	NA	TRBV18	CASSPLTGAGANVLTF	TGTGCCAGCTCACCGCTGACAGGGGCTGGGGCCAACGTCCTGACTTTC
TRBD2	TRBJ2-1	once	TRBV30	CAWSVGRGGDEQFF	TGTGCCTGGAGTGTAGGGCGGGGGGGCGATGAGCAGTTCTTC